This TCR beta chain originates from a study of control samples from healthy donors and cancer patients. Germline V gene sequence: CDR1 LGHNA, CDR2 YSLEER. This CDR3 is 16 amino acids long. V shed 0 bases and J 7 bases; nucleotides not matched to a gene: 9. Data came from immunoSEQ multiplex PCR; TCRdb stores just in-frame clones and leaves some out. The sample includes under 200,000 clones, about 94% of them seen just once. Input material: PBMCs. This clonotype was sampled from a man in his sixties with colorectal cancer. The chain joins TRBV4-3 to TRBJ2-4, with 7 positions matching TRBD1. Here the CDR3 DNA reads TGCGCCAGCAGCCAAGACCATAGACAGGGACGGAACATTCAGTACTTC. Translated: CASSQDHRQGRNIQYF.